These T cell receptor beta chains were read from a single sample in a study of Ad26.COV2.S vaccination and SARS-CoV-2 variants. Some clones are missing from TCRdb's copy, which holds only in-frame ones; the method was immunoSEQ multiplex PCR. The sample shows about 330,000 clones, about nine tenths of them seen only once. The sample here was peripheral blood, taken in a trial of Ad26.COV2.S vaccine versus placebo. The receptors here all came from a person between 18 and 65 years old who received the Ad26.COV2.S COVID-19 vaccine or a placebo. CDR3s include the opening cysteine and the closing phenylalanine or tryptophan. Each record gives: D gene, J gene, clone size, V gene, CDR3 DNA, CDR3 protein. A D gene is named only where the DNA matches it firmly. Size values are once, few and many counts, or a class for expanded clones, and some rows have none.

>TRBD1|TRBJ2-3|.|TRBV4-1
TGCGCCAGCAGCCCGCAGGACAGGGCAATGGCAGATACGCAGTATTTT
CASSPQDRAMADTQYF
>TRBD2|TRBJ2-1|few|TRBV5-1
TGCGCCAGCACCCCGGGGGGAGGGTACAATGAGCAGTTCTTC
CASTPGGGYNEQFF
>TRBD1|TRBJ1-1|.|TRBV6-5
TGTGCCAGCAGTTCGCGCGCAGGGGGCAAGGTTGAAGCTTTCTTT
CASSSRAGGKVEAFF
>.|TRBJ2-7|.|TRBV7-9
TGTGCCAGCAGCTCGGGCGGCCTGGGCGAGCAGTACTTC
CASSSGGLGEQYF
>.|TRBJ1-2|.|TRBV27
TGTGCCAGCAAGTCTACGGATCAACTCTATGGCTACACCTTC
CASKSTDQLYGYTF
>.|TRBJ1-2|.|TRBV12-3/TRBV12-4
TGTGCCAGCAGTGACTTACTTTATGGCTACACCTTC
CASSDLLYGYTF
>TRBD1|TRBJ2-1|.|TRBV7-9
TGTGCCAGCAGCTCTCCCGACAGGGGCGGCAATGAGCAGTTCTTC
CASSSPDRGGNEQFF
>.|TRBJ1-6|once|TRBV7-9
TGTGCCAGCAGCCCACCTGGGAGCTCCTATAATTCACCCCTCCACTTT
CASSPPGSSYNSPLHF
>.|TRBJ2-1|.|TRBV11-3
TGTGCCAGCAGCACCGGGGACTTCAGCTCCTACAATGAGCAGTTCTTC
CASSTGDFSSYNEQFF
>.|TRBJ2-3|.|TRBV29-1
TGCAGCGTTCGAACGTTCACAGATACGCAGTATTTT
CSVRTFTDTQYF